The table lists the clone carrying this TCR beta chain with many counts. Germline V gene lookup returns CDR1 SGHDT and CDR2 YYEEEE. The CDR3 sequence is 15 residues long. Trimming cost V 1 base and J 6 bases; bases outside gene matches: 7. The data originate from a study of low-dose radiotherapy and immunotherapy resistance in tumors. Study at large: With fractions of 0.5 Gy given every 2 weeks, Cohort 1 accumulated a total of 6.5 Gy. Patients received 300 mg of oral aspirin each day across four cycles, commencing on cycle 1 day 1.

This sample's time point: after trial treatment. The treatment here: LDRT plus nivolumab, ipilimumab, low-dose cyclophosphamide and aspirin (RACIN trial). Donors were dosed with nivolumab and ipilimumab; they also received aspirin, low-dose cyclophosphamide and low-dose radiotherapy. Priming of first-strand cDNA relied on TRAV- and TRBV-specific primers (covering alpha and beta chains). For amplifying TCRs, the PCR ran for 20 to 25 cycles with Phusion, which was used together with a constant-region primer and the adapter on the V primers. TCRdb reanalysed the reads using MiXCR and keeps one entry per CDR3 protein. This table has roughly 100,000 distinct CDR3 sequences, around 21% appearing once.

The chain recombines TRBV5-6 with TRBJ1-5; 7 positions agree with TRBD1. This TCR derives from a male donor with prostate cancer. The sequencing used PBMCs, collected after low-dose radiotherapy plus immunotherapy. CDR3 in amino acids: CASSLSGTAFQPQHF. The DNA for the CDR3 is TGTGCCAGCAGCTTGAGTGGGACAGCTTTTCAGCCCCAGCATTTT.